One and the same sample provided the 29 T cell receptor beta chains below, sequenced in a study of post-analysis software for immune sequencing data. Study-wide results and caveats: Four or five TRBV segments occurring more often in patients than controls included TRBV5-6, TRBV5-1 and TRBV20-1.

Unique molecular identifiers had been added to the TCR beta cDNA libraries. TCRdb re-called the PCR reads through MiXCR, storing one row per CDR3 protein. Of roughly 400,000 distinct CDR3 sequences detected, 30% to 45% appear once; the ten largest clones hold 6.5% to 8%. For these TCRs, the target antigens are not known. Sequencing input: blood. The origin of the receptors is a girl under 10 years old with multiple sclerosis.

This rearrangement joins TRBV4-1 to TRBJ2-5; TRBD2 matches at 8 bases. Matching the DNA end better, TRBJ2-7 makes the J call doubtful. This CDR3 region has 16 residues. Germline CDR1 MGHRA, CDR2 YSYEKL. CDR3 protein: CASSQDYPGGSYEQYF. The CDR3 bases are TGCGCCAGCAGCCAAGATTACCCGGGAGGGTCCTACGAGCAGTACTTC.

This clonotype came up many times. The chain has TRBV12-3 or TRBV12-4 and TRBJ2-3; D is possibly TRBD2 (6 bases). The CDR3 totals 13 residues. Trimming shortened V by 0 bases and J by 5 bases, and 6 bases separated the two germline ends. In DNA form, the CDR3 reads TGTGCCAGCAGTTTAGCGGGAGGAGATACGCAGTATTTT. Encoded protein: CASSLAGGDTQYF.

This clonotype showed up just a few times. V is TRBV24-1 and J is TRBJ1-1; D not certain. This CDR3 has 13 residues. V shed 7 bases and J shed 3 bases, with 11 bases lying between them. Germline CDR1 and CDR2: KGHDR and SFDVKD. The CDR3 reads CATRRAGYTEAFF. In DNA, the CDR3 is TGTGCCACCAGGAGGGCGGGCTACACTGAAGCTTTCTTT.

The chain uses TRBV4-2 and TRBJ2-5, with 9 bases fitting TRBD1. The germline gives CDR1 LGHNA, CDR2 YNFKEQ. The V segment lost 1 base and the J segment 11 bases; nucleotides outside the gene matches: 14. The CDR3 runs 16 residues. CDR3 residues: CASSQVGQGVSNEQYF. The CDR3 coding sequence is TGTGCCAGCAGCCAAGTGGGACAGGGAGTTTCCAATGAGCAGTACTTC.

The chain links TRBV5-1 to TRBJ1-2; tentative D call: TRBD1 (5 bases). The CDR3 runs 14 residues. Trimming removed 1 base at V and 6 bases at J, with 13 bases between. The germline V gene encodes CDR1 SGHRS and CDR2 YFSETQ. The CDR3 loop is CASSLFVRGNGYTF. CDR3 in DNA: TGCGCCAGCAGCTTGTTTGTGCGGGGCAATGGCTACACCTTC.

The CDR3 loop reads CSVEVARTGSSYEQYF. CDR3 nucleotides: TGCAGCGTTGAAGTTGCTAGGACAGGGAGCTCCTACGAGCAGTACTTC. V gene TRBV29-1 combines with J gene TRBJ2-7; the match to TRBD1 covers 8 bases. Germline trimming cut 1 base from V and 0 bases from J; bases unmatched to any gene: 8. CDR3 length equals 16 residues. In germline, CDR1 is SQVTM, CDR2 ANQGSEA.

This clonotype occurred a few times. This sequence joins TRBV20-1 and TRBJ2-7, with 9 bases matching TRBD1. The trim removed 0 bases at V and 2 bases at J, leaving 5 bases unmatched. This CDR3 has 15 amino acids. Germline values: CDR1 DFQATT, CDR2 SNEGSKA (reference sequence). CDR3 residues: CSARDWDRDTYEQYF. In DNA form, the CDR3 reads TGCAGTGCTAGAGATTGGGACAGGGATACCTACGAGCAGTACTTC.

Only a few counts were recorded for this clonotype. This chain uses TRBV28 with TRBJ1-1, with D perhaps matching TRBD1 (5 bases). V was trimmed by 0 bases and J by 5 bases, leaving 7 bases between them. The CDR3 is 13 amino acids. The germline gives CDR1 MDHEN, CDR2 SYDVKM. Here the CDR3 DNA reads TGTGCCAGCAGTTTATGGGGACGGACTGAAGCTTTCTTT. Its protein product is CASSLWGRTEAFF.

V gene TRBV20-1 combines with J gene TRBJ2-1; 8 bases are shared with TRBD2. Germline CDR1 reads DFQATT; CDR2 reads SNEGSKA (reference sequence). The CDR3 is 17 residues long. V shed 6 bases and J 6 bases; nucleotides not matched to a gene: 19. CDR3 bases: TGCAGTGCAAAACTAGCGGAGACCCTCCTGTCGCCCAATGAGCAGTTCTTC. The encoded protein is CSAKLAETLLSPNEQFF.

V and J are TRBV9 and TRBJ1-2, with 8 nucleotides matching TRBD1. The CDR3 has 14 amino acids. Per germline, CDR1 SGDLS and CDR2 YYNGEE. The V gene end was trimmed by 4 bases and the J gene end by 2 bases; junction bases not matched to a gene: 4. This chain's CDR3 is CASSTRTGNYGYTF. The CDR3 DNA is TGTGCCAGCAGCACCCGGACAGGGAACTATGGCTACACCTTC.

This clonotype was counted a few times. The rearrangement joins TRBV7-2 to TRBJ2-7; D may correspond to TRBD1 or TRBD2 (5 bases each). Germline V gene lookup returns CDR1 SGHTA and CDR2 FQGNSA. Trimming pared 3 bases from V and 7 bases from J, leaving 16 bases between. The CDR3 is 14 amino acids. CDR3 loop: CASSFLALRGEQYF. The CDR3 DNA follows: TGTGCCAGCAGCTTCCTAGCCTTAAGGGGTGAGCAGTACTTC.

V usage is TRBV28 and J usage is TRBJ2-1; D is uncertain. CDR1 MDHEN and CDR2 SYDVKM come from the germline V gene. This CDR3 comprises 13 residues. V was clipped by 3 bases and J by 6 bases, with 9 bases between them. The CDR3 spells CASSLPIRNEQFF. The CDR3 DNA follows: TGTGCCAGCAGTTTGCCCATCCGCAATGAGCAGTTCTTC.

This clonotype was counted a few times. This chain uses TRBV4-2 with TRBJ2-7, with 11 bases fitting TRBD2. Germline V gene sequence: CDR1 LGHNA, CDR2 YNFKEQ. With 1 base clipped from V and 4 bases from J, the junction kept 6 bases outside the gene matches. This CDR3 is built from 16 residues. The CDR3 loop reads CASSQGPTSGGYEQYF. The CDR3 DNA sequence: TGTGCCAGCAGCCAAGGCCCAACTAGCGGGGGATACGAGCAGTACTTC.

This clonotype has just a few counts. CDR3 nucleotide sequence: TGTGCCAGCAGTTTCGGGACTACCTACGAGCAGTACTTC. It codes for CASSFGTTYEQYF. This chain connects TRBV27 to TRBJ2-7; 7 bases map to TRBD2. CDR3 length equals 13 residues. The V segment lost 3 bases and the J segment 2 bases; nucleotides outside the gene matches: 1. Germline loops: CDR1 MNHEY, CDR2 SMNVEV (reference sequence).

The V and J genes are TRBV6-5 and TRBJ1-4, with D perhaps TRBD1 (5 bases). Germline lookup yields CDR1 MNHEY and CDR2 SVGAGI. The CDR3 length is 14 residues. V gave up 2 bases and J gave up 8 bases, with 12 bases separating them. The CDR3 here is CASSYRGEDEKLFF. The CDR3 nucleotides are TGTGCCAGCAGTTACCGAGGGGAGGACGAAAAACTGTTTTTT.

This clonotype turned up a few times. J is TRBJ1-2 and V is TRBV7-6, with 9 bases that match TRBD1. CDR3 length: 15 amino acids. Germline assignment: CDR1 SGHVS and CDR2 FNYEAQ. The J segment lost 7 bases and the V segment lost 5 bases, leaving 11 bases of the junction unmatched. Here the CDR3 DNA reads TGTGCCAGCAGCCTAACAGGGGGCGCGGACAGTGGCTACACCTTC. Protein product: CASSLTGGADSGYTF.

The sample holds many counts of this clonotype. The rearrangement links TRBV7-3 to TRBJ2-7, with 9 bases matching TRBD1. Germline CDR1 reads SGHTA; CDR2 reads FQGTGA. J gave up 5 bases and V 5 bases, and 10 bases lay outside the gene matches. The CDR3 has 15 amino acids. CDR3 loop: CASSRGGTGRNEQYF. The CDR3 DNA follows: TGTGCCAGCAGCCGTGGCGGGACAGGGCGGAACGAGCAGTACTTC. Together with reference TRBV7-3 and TRBJ2-7, the CDR3 gives the full variable domain: GAGVSQTPSNKVTEKGKYVELRCDPISGHTALYWYRQSLGQGPEFLIYFQGTGAADDSGLPNDRFFAVRPEGSVSTLKIQRTERGDSAVYLCASSRGGTGRNEQYFGPGTRLTVT.

The chain combines TRBV28 with TRBJ1-5, with 7 bases that match TRBD1. CDR3 length equals 14 residues. V lost 4 bases and J lost 4; bases outside the gene matches: 4. Germline CDR1 is MDHEN and CDR2 is SYDVKM. This CDR3 is CASSSPTGNQPQHF. The DNA of the CDR3 is TGTGCCAGCAGTTCCCCGACAGGGAATCAGCCCCAGCATTTT.

The V and J genes are TRBV10-3 and TRBJ1-2; possible D gene TRBD1, 6 bases. Germline V lookup: CDR1 ENHRY, CDR2 SYGVKD. The ends were cut back, 4 bases at V and 4 bases at J, with 10 bases in the middle. CDR3 length equals 13 residues. CDR3 coding DNA: TGTGCCATCAGTGTAGGACAGTTCTATGGCTACACCTTC. This codes for CAISVGQFYGYTF.

This clonotype has just a few counts. J is TRBJ2-5 and V is TRBV30, with D unresolved. This CDR3 has 10 residues. Trimming removed 3 bases from V and 4 bases from J, with 3 bases in between. Per germline, CDR1 GTSNPN and CDR2 SVGIG (reference sequence). The CDR3 region has the DNA TGTGCCTGGAGCTCAGAGACCCAGTACTTC. Translation gives CAWSSETQYF.

The J gene is TRBJ2-2, the V gene TRBV6-5, with 9 bases fitting TRBD1. Germline CDR1 reads MNHEY; CDR2 reads SVGAGI. The ends lost 1 base at V and 3 bases at J; junction bases unmatched: 6. The CDR3 extends over 17 amino acids. The CDR3, as DNA: TGTGCCAGCAGTTACTGGAATACAGGGGGCGACACCGGGGAGCTGTTTTTT. Translated: CASSYWNTGGDTGELFF.

This clonotype appeared a single time. The V and J genes are TRBV7-3 and TRBJ2-7; 9 bases are a match to TRBD1. This CDR3 comprises 16 residues. V gave up 2 bases and J gave up 7 bases; unmatched junction bases: 12. From germline, CDR1 is SGHTA and CDR2 FQGTGA. CDR3 DNA sequence: TGTGCCAGCAGCTTATCCGCGACAGGGGGTTTGGATGAGCAGTACTTC. Its protein is CASSLSATGGLDEQYF. Full variable domain (remainder filled in from reference TRBV7-3 and TRBJ2-7): GAGVSQTPSNKVTEKGKYVELRCDPISGHTALYWYRQSLGQGPEFLIYFQGTGAADDSGLPNDRFFAVRPEGSVSTLKIQRTERGDSAVYLCASSLSATGGLDEQYFGPGTRLTVT.

This clonotype has more than one count but fewer than ten. The rearrangement uses TRBV7-9 and TRBJ2-7; 7 bases line up with TRBD1. Germline-derived CDR1 and CDR2 are SEHNR and FQNEAQ (reference sequence). The CDR3 spans 15 residues. Trimming at V came to 5 bases and at J to 2 bases, leaving 9 bases not matched to a gene. CDR3 protein: CASSASTGVAYEQYF. The CDR3 DNA follows: TGTGCCAGCAGCGCATCTACAGGGGTTGCCTACGAGCAGTACTTC.

The rearrangement uses TRBV10-3 and TRBJ1-2; D is possibly TRBD1 (5 bases). CDR3 length: 14 residues. The germline V and J ends were trimmed by 4 bases and 0 bases, with 9 bases remaining between them. Germline-derived CDR1 and CDR2 are ENHRY and SYGVKD. The CDR3 DNA reads as TGTGCCATCAGTGCGCAGGGTTCTAACTATGGCTACACCTTC. Residues: CAISAQGSNYGYTF.

A few counts support this clonotype. The V and J genes are TRBV10-2 and TRBJ2-7; D might be TRBD1 (6 bases). The CDR3 consists of 15 residues. CDR1 and CDR2 from the germline V gene are WSHSY and SAAADI. Trimming cost V 2 bases and J 0 bases, with 11 bases left between them. CDR3 in amino acids: CASSEIDRPSYEQYF. In DNA, the CDR3 is TGCGCCAGCAGTGAGATCGACAGGCCCTCCTACGAGCAGTACTTC.

The chain uses TRBV6-6 and TRBJ2-1; D is perhaps TRBD1 (6 bases). Germline V gene lookup returns CDR1 MNHNY and CDR2 SVGAGI (reference sequence). CDR3 length equals 14 residues. V dropped 5 bases and J dropped 9 bases, with 17 bases sitting between them. The CDR3 reads CASSRGGLLSEQFF. CDR3 bases: TGTGCCAGCAGTCGAGGGGGTCTTCTGAGTGAGCAGTTCTTC.

The chain joins TRBV2 to TRBJ1-2; D perhaps matches TRBD1 (6 bases). CDR3 length equals 15 residues. Germline CDR1 SNHLY, CDR2 FYNNEI. V lost 7 bases and J 0 bases, leaving 15 bases between the germline ends. The CDR3 spells CASNQDSTSNYGYTF. The CDR3 DNA reads TGTGCCAGCAACCAGGACAGTACCTCTAACTATGGCTACACCTTC. The variable domain in full, completed from reference TRBV2 and TRBJ1-2, reads EPEVTQTPSHQVTQMGQEVILRCVPISNHLYFYWYRQILGQKVEFLVSFYNNEISEKSEIFDDQFSVERPDGSNFTLKIRSTKLEDSAMYFCASNQDSTSNYGYTFGSGTRLTVV.

This clonotype was detected a few times. The rearrangement uses TRBV29-1 and TRBJ2-3, with D maybe TRBD2 (7 bases). Between the trimmed V and J ends, which lost 6 bases and 3 bases, there was a span of 13 bases. The CDR3 length is 13 residues. CDR1 is SQVTM, CDR2 ANQGSEA, per germline. CDR3 residues: CSVRRGLTDTQYF. CDR3 nucleotides: TGCAGCGTAAGGCGGGGGCTGACAGATACGCAGTATTTT.

This chain uses TRBV6-5 with TRBJ2-5, with D perhaps matching TRBD1 or TRBD2 (5 bases each). V shed 0 bases and J shed 5 bases, with 13 bases lying between them. Germline V gene lookup returns CDR1 MNHEY and CDR2 SVGAGI. CDR3 length equals 15 residues. In nucleotides, the CDR3 is TGTGCCAGCAGTTACTCCGGGACCTCGAGGGAGACCCAGTACTTC. It is translated as CASSYSGTSRETQYF.